This is a list of T cell receptor beta chains from one sample in a study of CD8 T cells in Susac syndrome. TCRdb itself ran the immunoSEQ multiplex PCR reads through MiXCR, one entry per CDR3 protein. The table lists 150,000 to 200,000 distinct CDR3 sequences, around 96% of them singletons. The sequenced sample consisted of CD4+ T cells from PBMCs. Receptors were obtained from a human donor in good health. The CDR3 runs from the conserved cysteine through the conserved F or W. D genes are given only for firm matches. Some rows have no size entry. The others give once, few or many, or a class for an expanded clone.

D gene,V gene,clone size,J gene,CDR3 DNA,CDR3 protein
-,TRBV5-1,-,TRBJ2-7,TGCGCCAGCATGGACAGCGGAGCGGGAGAGCAGTACTTC,CASMDSGAGEQYF
TRBD2,TRBV4-3,-,TRBJ2-3,TGCGCCAGCAGCCAGACACTAGCGGATACGCAGTATTTT,CASSQTLADTQYF
TRBD2,TRBV4-2,once,TRBJ2-7,TGTGCCAGCAGCCAAGATGGGACGCGGGGGGGCCGACCATACGAGCAGTACTTC,CASSQDGTRGGRPYEQYF
-,TRBV29-1,-,TRBJ2-3,TGCAGCGTTGAAGTCAGGGAGAGGGCCACAGATACGCAGTATTTT,CSVEVRERATDTQYF
TRBD2,TRBV4-1,once,TRBJ2-5,TGCGCCAGCAGCAGCCAATCGGGGGGTCCCGTGACCCAGTACTTC,CASSSQSGGPVTQYF
-,TRBV20-1,-,TRBJ2-1,TGCAGTGCTAGAACCCTTTTATCGGGTAGCTCCTACAATGAGCAGTTCTTC,CSARTLLSGSSYNEQFF
-,TRBV7-2,-,TRBJ2-1,TGTGCCAGCCGGGCAGGGATGAGAAATGAGCAGTTCTTC,CASRAGMRNEQFF
TRBD1,TRBV6-5,-,TRBJ1-2,TGTGCCAGTAGACAGGGTTTTGGCTACACCTTC,CASRQGFGYTF
-,TRBV20-1,-,TRBJ2-4,TGCAGTGCCGAAGACGGAAACATTCAGTACTTC,CSAEDGNIQYF
-,TRBV20-1,-,TRBJ2-5,TGCAGTGCTAGAGACCGCTGGGCTAGTGAAACCCAAGAGACCCAGTACTTC,CSARDRWASETQETQYF
TRBD1,TRBV6-6,-,TRBJ1-1,TGTGCCAGCAAGCCCGGACAGGGAGTAGCTGAAGCTTTCTTT,CASKPGQGVAEAFF
TRBD2,TRBV20-1,-,TRBJ2-1,TGCAGTGCTAGGCCTTGGCGGGGGGGCGAGTACAATGAGCAGTTCTTC,CSARPWRGGEYNEQFF
-,TRBV6-6,once,TRBJ1-4,TGTGCCAGCAGAGGTGGAGGGGGAAAACTGTTTTTT,CASRGGGGKLFF
TRBD1,TRBV3-1,-,TRBJ2-7,TGTGCCAGCAGCCCGACAGGGACGAGAGAGCAGTACTTC,CASSPTGTREQYF
TRBD1,TRBV6-1,-,TRBJ2-7,TGTGCCAGCAGATTCAGGACAGGCGTCTACGAGCAGTACTTC,CASRFRTGVYEQYF
-,TRBV24-1,-,TRBJ2-5,TGTGCCACCAGTGATTCCAGGGGGGCCGAAGAGACCCAGTACTTC,CATSDSRGAEETQYF
TRBD1,TRBV29-1,-,TRBJ2-5,TGCAGCGTTGAAGAGAGGGCAGGGGGCGCATCGGGGACCCAGTACTTC,CSVEERAGGASGTQYF
TRBD2,TRBV12-3/TRBV12-4,-,TRBJ2-3,TGTGCCAGCAGTTTAGGGACTAGCGGCGTCACAGATACGCAGTATTTT,CASSLGTSGVTDTQYF
TRBD1,TRBV12-3/TRBV12-4,-,TRBJ2-1,TGTGCCAGCAGTCTACAGGGGACCTACAATGAGCAGTTCTTC,CASSLQGTYNEQFF
-,TRBV9,once,TRBJ2-3,TGTGCCAGCAGCGCCAAGACCAGTGCTAGCACAGATACGCAGTATTTT,CASSAKTSASTDTQYF
-,TRBV9,-,TRBJ2-1,TGTGCCAGCAGCGTGACGGGAAGCGGGTCCTACAATGAGCAGTTCTTC,CASSVTGSGSYNEQFF
-,TRBV29-1,-,TRBJ2-2,TGCAGCGTTGACTTGCGACAAGGGGAGCTGTTTTTT,CSVDLRQGELFF
-,TRBV30,-,TRBJ1-4,TGTGCCTGGAGTCCCGGGGACCGGACAACTAATGAAAAACTGTTTTTT,CAWSPGDRTTNEKLFF
-,TRBV24-1,-,TRBJ2-1,TGTGCCACCAGTGGCTCGGCGTCTCCTGAGCAGTTCTTC,CATSGSASPEQFF
TRBD1,TRBV24-1,-,TRBJ2-3,TGTGCCACCAGTGACTTCCGGACAGGGGGTGAAGATACGCAGTATTTT,CATSDFRTGGEDTQYF
-,TRBV3-1,-,TRBJ2-1,TGTGCCAGCAGCCAGGGGGGGCTCAATGAGCAGTTCTTC,CASSQGGLNEQFF
-,TRBV14,-,TRBJ2-1,TGTGCCAGCAGCCAAGACGACACCGCCGAGTCCGAGCAGTTCTTC,CASSQDDTAESEQFF
TRBD1,TRBV9,-,TRBJ2-7,TGTGCCAGCAGCTCCCGGACAGGGCTCCCTCCCTACGAGCAGTACTTC,CASSSRTGLPPYEQYF